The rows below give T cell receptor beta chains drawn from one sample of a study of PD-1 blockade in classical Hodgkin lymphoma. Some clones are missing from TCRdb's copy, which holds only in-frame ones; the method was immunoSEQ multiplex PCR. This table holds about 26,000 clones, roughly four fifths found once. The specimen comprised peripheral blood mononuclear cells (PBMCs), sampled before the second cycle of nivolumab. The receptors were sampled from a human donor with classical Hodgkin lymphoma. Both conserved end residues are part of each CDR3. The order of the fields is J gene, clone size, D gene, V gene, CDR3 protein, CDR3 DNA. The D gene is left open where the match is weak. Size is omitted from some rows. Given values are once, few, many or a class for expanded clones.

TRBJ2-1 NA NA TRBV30 CAWSPGLGSQFF TGTGCCTGGAGTCCAGGCCTCGGGTCGCAGTTCTTC
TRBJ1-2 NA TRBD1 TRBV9 CASSQTTGEGTGYTF TGTGCCAGCAGCCAAACCACAGGGGAAGGGACAGGCTACACCTTC
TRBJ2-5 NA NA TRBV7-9 CASTSFPEGLQETQYF TGTGCCAGCACTTCATTTCCGGAGGGGCTCCAAGAGACCCAGTACTTC
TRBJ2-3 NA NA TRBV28 CASIMALGADTQYF TGTGCCAGCATTATGGCCCTGGGGGCAGATACGCAGTATTTT
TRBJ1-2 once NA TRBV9 CASSVEGSDYGYTF TGTGCCAGCAGCGTAGAGGGGTCGGACTATGGCTACACCTTC
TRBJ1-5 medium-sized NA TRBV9 CASSVEGQSNQPQHF TGTGCCAGCAGCGTAGAAGGGCAGTCCAATCAGCCCCAGCATTTT
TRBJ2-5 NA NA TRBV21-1 CARGARETQYF TGTGCCCGTGGGGCCCGGGAGACCCAGTACTTC
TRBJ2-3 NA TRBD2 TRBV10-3 CAISEGGLGSADTQYF TGTGCCATCTCCGAGGGGGGACTAGGGTCTGCAGATACGCAGTATTTT
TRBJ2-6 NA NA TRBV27 CASMRSSGANVLTF TGTGCCAGCATGAGAAGCTCTGGGGCCAACGTCCTGACTTTC
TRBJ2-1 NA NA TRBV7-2 CASSPPPQENEQFF TGTGCCAGCAGCCCCCCACCCCAAGAGAATGAGCAGTTCTTC
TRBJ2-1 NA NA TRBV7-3 CASSSGIGADNEQFF TGTGCCAGCAGTTCAGGGATCGGGGCTGACAATGAGCAGTTCTTC
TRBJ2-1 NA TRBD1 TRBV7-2 CASSLTGLGVGNEQFF TGTGCCAGCAGCTTGACAGGGTTAGGGGTTGGCAATGAGCAGTTCTTC
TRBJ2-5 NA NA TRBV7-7 CASSFDMGGGETQYF TGTGCCAGCAGCTTTGATATGGGGGGGGGCGAGACCCAGTACTTC
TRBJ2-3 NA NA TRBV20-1 CSASPDSSQYF TGCAGTGCTAGTCCGGACAGTTCGCAGTATTTT
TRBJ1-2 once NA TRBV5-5 CASSSQGIGYGYTF TGTGCCAGCAGCTCACAGGGAATAGGCTATGGCTACACCTTC
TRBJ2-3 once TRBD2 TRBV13 CASSPGTSGRGDTQYF TGTGCCAGCAGCCCAGGGACTAGCGGACGCGGGGATACGCAGTATTTT